This TCR beta chain was sequenced in a study of blood T cell repertoires in COVID-19. At the level of the study: Specimens from acute and convalescent COVID-19 originated in the United States, Italy and Spain. Sources were T cells, B-cell-depleted T cells, or PBMCs; the material itself was cDNA or gDNA.

The CDR3 extends over 16 amino acids. V was clipped by 1 base and J by 2 bases, with 9 bases between them. Germline CDR1 and CDR2: KGHSH and LQKENI. Libraries were prepared by immunoSEQ multiplex PCR; TCRdb keeps only in-frame clonotypes and omits some of them. The sample shows 100,000 to 150,000 clones, about four fifths of them seen only once. The TCR sequence derives from a man in his forties or fifties with active or convalescent COVID-19. The rearrangement links TRBV18 to TRBJ2-6, with D possibly being TRBD1 (6 bases). Sequencing used peripheral blood. As DNA, the CDR3 is TGTGCCAGCTCACCACAACAGGGTACTGGGGCCAACGTCCTGACTTTC. Translation gives CASSPQQGTGANVLTF.